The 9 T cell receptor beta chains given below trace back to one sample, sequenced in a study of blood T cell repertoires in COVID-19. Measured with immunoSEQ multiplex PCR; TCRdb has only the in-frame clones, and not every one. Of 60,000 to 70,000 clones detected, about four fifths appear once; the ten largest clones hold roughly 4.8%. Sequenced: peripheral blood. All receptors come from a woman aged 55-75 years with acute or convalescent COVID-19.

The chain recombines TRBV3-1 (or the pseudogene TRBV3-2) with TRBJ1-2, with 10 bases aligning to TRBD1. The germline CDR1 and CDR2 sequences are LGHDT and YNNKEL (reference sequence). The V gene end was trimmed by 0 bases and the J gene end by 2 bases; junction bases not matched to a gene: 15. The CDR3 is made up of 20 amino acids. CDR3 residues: CASSQDRDEGQGHQNYGYTF. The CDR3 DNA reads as TGTGCCAGCAGCCAAGACCGTGACGAGGGACAGGGGCACCAAAACTATGGCTACACCTTC.

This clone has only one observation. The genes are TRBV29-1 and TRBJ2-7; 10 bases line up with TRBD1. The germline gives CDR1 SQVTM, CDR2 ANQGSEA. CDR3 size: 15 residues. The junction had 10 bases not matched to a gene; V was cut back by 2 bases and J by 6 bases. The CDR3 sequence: CSVETDRGPFGEQYF. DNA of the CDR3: TGCAGCGTTGAAACCGACAGGGGGCCCTTCGGCGAGCAGTACTTC.

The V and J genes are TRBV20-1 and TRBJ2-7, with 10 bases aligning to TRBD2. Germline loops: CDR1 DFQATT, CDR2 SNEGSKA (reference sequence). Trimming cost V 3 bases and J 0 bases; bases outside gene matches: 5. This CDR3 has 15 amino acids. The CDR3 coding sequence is TGCAGTGCTAGTGCACTAGCGGGGAGCTCCTACGAGCAGTACTTC. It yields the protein CSASALAGSSYEQYF.

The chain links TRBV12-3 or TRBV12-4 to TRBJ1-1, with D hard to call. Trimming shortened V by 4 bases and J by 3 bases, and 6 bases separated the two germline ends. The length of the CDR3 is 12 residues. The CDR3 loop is CASSWRYTEAFF. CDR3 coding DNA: TGTGCCAGCAGTTGGCGGTACACTGAAGCTTTCTTT.

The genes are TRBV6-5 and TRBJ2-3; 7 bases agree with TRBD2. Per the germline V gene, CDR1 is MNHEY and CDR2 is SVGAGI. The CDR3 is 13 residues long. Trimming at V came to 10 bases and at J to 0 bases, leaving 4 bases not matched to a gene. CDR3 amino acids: CATLASSTDTQYF. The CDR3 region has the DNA TGTGCCACACTAGCGTCAAGCACAGATACGCAGTATTTT.

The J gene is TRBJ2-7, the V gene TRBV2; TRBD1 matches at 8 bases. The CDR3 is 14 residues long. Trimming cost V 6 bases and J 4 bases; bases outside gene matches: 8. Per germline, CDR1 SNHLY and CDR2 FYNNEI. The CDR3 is CASSSGTGQYEQYF. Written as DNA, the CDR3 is TGTGCCAGCAGCTCCGGGACAGGTCAATACGAGCAGTACTTC. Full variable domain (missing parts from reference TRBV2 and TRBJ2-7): EPEVTQTPSHQVTQMGQEVILRCVPISNHLYFYWYRQILGQKVEFLVSFYNNEISEKSEIFDDQFSVERPDGSNFTLKIRSTKLEDSAMYFCASSSGTGQYEQYFGPGTRLTVT.

CDR3 coding DNA: TGCGCCAGCTCACGGACAGAATTAGATACGCAGTATTTT. Translation: CASSRTELDTQYF. The V call is TRBV5-1, the J call TRBJ2-3, with D possibly matching TRBD1 (6 bases). Germline lookup yields CDR1 SGHRS and CDR2 YFSETQ. Deletions cut 7 bases from V and 5 bases from J, with 14 bases between. CDR3 size: 13 residues.

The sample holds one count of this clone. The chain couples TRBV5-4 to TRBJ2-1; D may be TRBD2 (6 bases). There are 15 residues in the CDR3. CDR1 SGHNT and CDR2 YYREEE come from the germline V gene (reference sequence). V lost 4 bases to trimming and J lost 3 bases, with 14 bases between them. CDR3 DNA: TGTGCCAGCAGCCCCGGGACTTTTGACTACAATGAGCAGTTCTTC. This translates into CASSPGTFDYNEQFF.

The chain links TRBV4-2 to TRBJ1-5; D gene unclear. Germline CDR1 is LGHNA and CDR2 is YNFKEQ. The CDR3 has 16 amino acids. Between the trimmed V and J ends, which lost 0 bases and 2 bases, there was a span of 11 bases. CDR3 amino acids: CASSQEGPVGNQPQHF. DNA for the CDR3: TGTGCCAGCAGCCAAGAGGGCCCCGTTGGCAATCAGCCCCAGCATTTT.